This T cell receptor beta chain came from a study of response to subunit inactivated influenza vaccine. Remarks on this clonotype: No antigen is known for it. At one of its ends the junction is not consistent with the germline gene, which may arise from a read error.

TCRdb reprocessed the RT-PCR reads via MiXCR and lists one record per CDR3 protein. This repertoire shows 500,000 to 600,000 distinct CDR3 sequences, 12% found once; its top ten account for roughly 10%. The CDR3 consists of 15 residues. Germline values: CDR1 KGHSH, CDR2 LQKENI. Study-wide results and limits: Authors suggested each seasonal flu vaccination may recruit only limited numbers of new T cells.

The TCR was taken from a man between 45 and 60 years old who received an inactivated influenza vaccine. The V gene is TRBV18, the J gene TRBJ2-7; perhaps D is TRBD1 or TRBD2 (5 bases each). Sequenced here: PBMCs from blood, sampled on the day of vaccination. In nucleotides, the CDR3 is TGTGCCAGCTCCCCACCTGGGGGACGACCCTACGAGCAGTACTTC. Translated, it gives CASSPPGGRPYEQYF.